Below are 3 T cell receptor beta chains sequenced from a single sample in a study of Graves' ophthalmopathy and Graves' hyperthyroidism. Transcripts of RNA were the source for amplifying TCR beta CDR3 regions. HTBI primers primed a first-round RT-PCR, and a second-round multiplex PCR followed. In TCRdb, the multiplex PCR reads were re-called with MiXCR into one record per CDR3 protein. The data hold around 660,000 distinct CDR3 sequences, with about 40% observed a single time. The source material was peripheral blood. All receptors come from an adult man with Graves' ophthalmopathy.

CDR3 bases: TGTGCCAGCATTATTGACGGAGCCCGAAATGAAGCTTTCTTT. Amino acids: CASIIDGARNEAFF. J is TRBJ1-1 and V is TRBV6-6; D remains ambiguous. Per the germline V gene, CDR1 is MNHNY and CDR2 is SVGAGI (reference sequence). The V end lost 7 bases, the J end lost 7 bases, and 19 bases lay between the germline ends. This CDR3 spans 14 amino acids.

At least ten counts were recorded for this clonotype. The J gene is TRBJ1-2, the V gene TRBV29-1; the D gene is possibly TRBD1 (5 bases). The length of the CDR3 is 12 residues. Trimming left V 4 bases short and J 8 bases short, with 14 bases between. In germline, CDR1 is SQVTM, CDR2 ANQGSEA. CDR3 region: CSVVPGTQGYTF. CDR3 nucleotides: TGCAGCGTTGTCCCTGGGACTCAAGGCTACACCTTC.

As regards this clonotype: A much larger clone is a single base away; this may be a read error. The V call is TRBV7-3, the J call TRBJ1-1, with D possibly TRBD1 on 5 matching bases. Germline lookup yields CDR1 SGHTA and CDR2 FQGTGA. The CDR3 loop spans 14 amino acids. V was pared by 2 bases and J by 10 bases, with 17 bases between. The CDR3: CASSLFHGAGGAFF. The DNA of the CDR3 is TGTGCCAGCAGCTTATTCCACGGGGCGGGTGGAGCTTTCTTT.